A selection of T cell receptor beta chains follows, all from one sample in a study of T cell changes during pregnancy in multiple sclerosis. Using immunoSEQ multiplex PCR, the repertoire was profiled, and TCRdb retains in-frame clones only, with some absent. This table holds more than 85,000 clones, 90% to 95% found once. Sequencing was performed on peripheral blood, taken after pregnancy. Every receptor here comes from a female donor in good health, enrolled as a control in a pregnancy study. CDR3s include the opening cysteine and the closing phenylalanine or tryptophan. The D gene is left open where the match is weak. Some rows have no size entry. The others give once, few or many, or a class for an expanded clone.

>TRBV7-9|TRBD2|TRBJ2-7|NA
TGTGCCAGCAGCAGAACCGGGGCCACTTGGACTAGCGGATTCTACGAGCAGTACTTC
CASSRTGATWTSGFYEQYF
>TRBV5-1|NA|TRBJ1-2|few
TGCGCCAGCAGCTCAGACGGGATCTATGGCTACACCTTC
CASSSDGIYGYTF
>TRBV28|TRBD2|TRBJ2-1|NA
TGTGCCAGCAGTTTTTGGCCTCTGGGACTAGCGGAAACCTACAATGAGCAGTTCTTC
CASSFWPLGLAETYNEQFF
>TRBV28|NA|TRBJ2-3|NA
TGTGCCAGCAGTCCAGGCACACCGGCAGATACGCAGTATTTT
CASSPGTPADTQYF
>TRBV27|NA|TRBJ1-1|NA
TGTGCCAGCAGTCTAGGGGCGGGACTCCCTAACTCCCAAGCTTTCTTT
CASSLGAGLPNSQAFF
>TRBV5-1|TRBD2|TRBJ2-7|NA
TGCGCCAGCAGCCGGACTAGCGGATCCTACGAGCAGTACTTC
CASSRTSGSYEQYF
>TRBV5-4|NA|TRBJ2-1|once
TGTGCCAGCAGCCCCCAGCGCCCTCTCGGCGATGAGCAGTTCTTC
CASSPQRPLGDEQFF
>TRBV28|TRBD2|TRBJ2-3|NA
TGTGCCAGCAGCCGGGGACTAGTCGTTACGCAGTATTTT
CASSRGLVVTQYF
>TRBV6-1|NA|TRBJ1-2|NA
TGTGCCAGCAGTCTTAGACAGGCCTATGGCTACACCTTC
CASSLRQAYGYTF
>TRBV4-1|NA|TRBJ2-1|NA
TGCGCCAGCAGCCAGTCGGCAGGCTCCTACAATGAGCAGTTCTTC
CASSQSAGSYNEQFF
>TRBV28|NA|TRBJ1-5|NA
TGTGCCAGCAGTTTATCAGGCAAGCCCCAGCATTTT
CASSLSGKPQHF
>TRBV7-2|TRBD2|TRBJ2-7|NA
TGTGCCAGCAGCCTTCGGGGGGGGTACGAGCAGTACTTC
CASSLRGGYEQYF
>TRBV27|TRBD1|TRBJ2-3|NA
TGTGCCAGCAGTCCCGGACAGGGCGCCGGTACGCAGTATTTT
CASSPGQGAGTQYF
>TRBV19|TRBD1|TRBJ1-3|NA
TGTGCCAGTAGTGCGCTCAGGGGGTCTGGAAACACCATATATTTT
CASSALRGSGNTIYF
>TRBV7-2|NA|TRBJ2-1|NA
TGTGCCAGCAGCCCTCGGACTACATACAATGAGCAGTTCTTC
CASSPRTTYNEQFF
>TRBV19|NA|TRBJ2-3|NA
TGTGCCAGTAGTGGGCGGGAAAAGGATACGCAGTATTTT
CASSGREKDTQYF
>TRBV6-1|NA|TRBJ2-7|NA
TGTGCCAGCAGTGAATGGGGCAGGGATGTTACCTACGAGCAGTACTTC
CASSEWGRDVTYEQYF
>TRBV9|NA|TRBJ1-4|NA
TGTGCCAGCAGCGTGAGGTCAAACCCTTCGAGTAATGAAAAACTGTTTTTT
CASSVRSNPSSNEKLFF
>TRBV2|TRBD2|TRBJ2-7|NA
TGTGCCAGCAGTGAAATGGGTCTAGCGGGCCGCGAGCAGTACTTC
CASSEMGLAGREQYF
>TRBV6-5|TRBD1|TRBJ1-2|once
TGTGCCAGCAGCTCTGGACAGGTCGCCGGGTATGGCTACACCTTC
CASSSGQVAGYGYTF
>TRBV27|NA|TRBJ1-4|NA
TGTGCCAGCAGTCAGCGACAGTTTAATGAAAAACTGTTTTTT
CASSQRQFNEKLFF
>TRBV2|NA|TRBJ1-1|few
TGTGCCAGCAGTACATCAGGGCGCCCTGAAGCTTTCTTT
CASSTSGRPEAFF
>TRBV28|NA|TRBJ1-1|NA
TGTGCCAGCGGCTCCTGGAACACTGAAGCTTTCTTT
CASGSWNTEAFF
>TRBV6-5|NA|TRBJ2-7|once
TGTGCCAGCAGTCGCTGGGGCGAGGCCCCCTACGAGCAGTACTTC
CASSRWGEAPYEQYF
>TRBV6-1|TRBD2|TRBJ2-1|NA
TGTGCCAGTCCTCTTCTAGCGGGGCTCTACAATGAGCAGTTCTTC
CASPLLAGLYNEQFF
>TRBV4-2|NA|TRBJ2-5|NA
TGTGCCAGCAGCCAAGAGGACTCAGGCCCCCAGTACTTC
CASSQEDSGPQYF
>TRBV2|TRBD2|TRBJ2-7|NA
TGTGCCAGCGGCAGACTAGCGGGGCCCTACGAGCAGTACTTC
CASGRLAGPYEQYF
>TRBV5-4|NA|TRBJ2-6|NA
TGTGCCAGCAGCTCCCAGGGATCTGGGGCCAACGTCCTGACTTTC
CASSSQGSGANVLTF
>TRBV5-6|NA|TRBJ1-5|NA
TGTGCCAGCAGCTTGGCCCTGTCACAGTCCAATCAGCCCCAGCATTTT
CASSLALSQSNQPQHF
>TRBV5-1|NA|TRBJ2-6|NA
TGCGCCAGCAGCTTAGGGGTCGGATCTGGGGCCAACGTCCTGACTTTC
CASSLGVGSGANVLTF
>TRBV5-1|TRBD1|TRBJ2-2|NA
TGCGCCAGCAGCTTGGGACAGGGAATCGGGGAGCTGTTTTTT
CASSLGQGIGELFF
>TRBV6-1|NA|TRBJ2-5|once
TGTGCCAGCAGTGAAGGGTTGCGGGGACAAGAGACCCAGTACTTC
CASSEGLRGQETQYF
>TRBV2|TRBD2|TRBJ2-1|NA
TGTGCCAGCACTGGGCTAGCGGGTTACAATGAGCAGTTCTTC
CASTGLAGYNEQFF
>TRBV6-1|TRBD1|TRBJ2-1|NA
TGTGCCAGCACGGGTGACAGGGGGTACGACAATGAGCAGTTCTTC
CASTGDRGYDNEQFF
>TRBV5-4|TRBD1|TRBJ2-7|NA
TGTGCCAGCAGCCCGGACAGGAACTCCTACGAGCAGTACTTC
CASSPDRNSYEQYF
>TRBV6-5|NA|TRBJ1-2|NA
TGTGCCAGCAGTCGATCGCGCGCAGGAGGGAAATATACCTTC
CASSRSRAGGKYTF
>TRBV13|TRBD2|TRBJ2-1|NA
TGTGCCAGCAGCTCCACCGGGACTAGGTCCTACAATGAGCAGTTCTTC
CASSSTGTRSYNEQFF
>TRBV7-9|NA|TRBJ1-1|few
TGTGCCAGCTCAGGGGCTGGCACTGAAGCTTTCTTT
CASSGAGTEAFF
>TRBV5-6|NA|TRBJ2-5|NA
TGTGCCAGCAGCTTGGGCGGGATAGAGACCCAGTACTTC
CASSLGGIETQYF
>TRBV9|TRBD2|TRBJ2-1|NA
TGTGCCAGCAGCGCGACGGGGACTAGCGGGATGGTCAATGAGCAGTTCTTC
CASSATGTSGMVNEQFF
>TRBV19|NA|TRBJ2-7|NA
TGTGCCAGTAGTACGGGGTCCGCCATAGGGGAGCAGTACTTC
CASSTGSAIGEQYF
>TRBV18|TRBD1|TRBJ2-3|NA
TGTGCCAGCTCAAATGGACAGGGGTACACAGATACGCAGTATTTT
CASSNGQGYTDTQYF
>TRBV5-8|TRBD2|TRBJ2-1|NA
TGTGCCAGCAGCTTACAACTAGCGGGAGGGCCGGATGAGCAGTTCTTC
CASSLQLAGGPDEQFF
>TRBV6-1|NA|TRBJ2-7|NA
TGTGCCAGCAGGGCCGCCTACGAGCAGTACTTC
CASRAAYEQYF
>TRBV6-1|NA|TRBJ1-1|NA
TGTGCCAGCAGTGAAGTAGGGGGGGGCCACACTGAAGCTTTCTTT
CASSEVGGGHTEAFF
>TRBV19|NA|TRBJ1-5|NA
TGTGCCAGTAGTATCGGGTCCCCTCAGCCCCAGCATTTT
CASSIGSPQPQHF
>TRBV19|NA|TRBJ1-5|NA
TGTGCCAGTAGTATTCACAGTAGCAATCAGCCCCAGCATTTT
CASSIHSSNQPQHF
>TRBV5-1|NA|TRBJ2-7|NA
TGCGCCAGCAGCTTGGGCACAGGGCTGTACGAGCAGTACTTC
CASSLGTGLYEQYF
>TRBV18|TRBD2|TRBJ2-1|NA
TGTGCCAGCTCACCACGACTAGCGGGAGTGGCAAATGAGCAGTTCTTC
CASSPRLAGVANEQFF
>TRBV11-2|NA|TRBJ2-7|NA
TGTGCCAGCAGCTTAGTGAAGCCCCTAGCGCAGTACTTC
CASSLVKPLAQYF
>TRBV4-1|TRBD2|TRBJ2-7|NA
TGCGCCAGCAGCCTTGTTACCGGGACTAGCGAGCAGTACTTC
CASSLVTGTSEQYF